This is a list of T cell receptor beta chains from one sample in a study of T cells after yellow fever vaccination. MiXCR, applied by TCRdb to the 5' RACE reads, yields one record per CDR3 protein. This sample yields some 320,000 distinct CDR3 sequences, of which 4.1% are seen a single time; 20% to 25% belongs to the top ten. Sequencing was performed on PBMCs, taken 5 days after the yellow fever booster vaccination. The origin of the receptors is a man aged 18 to 30 who received the YFV17D yellow fever vaccine. Each CDR3 is given with its conserved first and last residue. A D gene is named only where the DNA matches it firmly. Size is omitted from some rows. Given values are once, few, many or a class for expanded clones.

>TRBV24-1|TRBJ1-1|TRBD1|few
CATSDLWKQGMAEAFF
TGTGCCACCAGTGATTTATGGAAACAGGGGATGGCTGAAGCTTTCTTT
>TRBV20-1|TRBJ2-7|TRBD1|few
CSATGQGTYEQYF
TGCAGTGCCACGGGACAGGGGACCTACGAGCAGTACTTC
>TRBV7-8|TRBJ2-5|NA|NA
CASRGQGRQETQYF
TGTGCCAGCAGGGGCCAGGGACGCCAAGAGACCCAGTACTTC
>TRBV5-1|TRBJ2-5|NA|many
CASSSGGVGETQYF
TGCGCCAGCAGCAGTGGAGGGGTCGGTGAGACCCAGTACTTC
>TRBV5-8|TRBJ2-6|NA|NA
CASRFRGSGANVLTF
TGTGCCAGCAGATTTAGGGGGTCCGGGGCCAACGTCCTGACTTTC
>TRBV6-5|TRBJ2-5|NA|many
CASGGAQETQYF
TGTGCCAGTGGAGGGGCCCAAGAGACCCAGTACTTC
>TRBV29-1|TRBJ2-2|NA|few
CSAQSGNTGELFF
TGCAGCGCCCAAAGCGGGAACACCGGGGAGCTGTTTTTT
>TRBV7-2|TRBJ2-5|NA|NA
CASNPRVAQETQYF
TGTGCCAGCAACCCCCGAGTGGCCCAAGAGACCCAGTACTTC
>TRBV5-1|TRBJ1-1|NA|NA
CASSFRQVAMNTEAFF
TGCGCCAGCAGCTTTCGACAGGTGGCCATGAACACTGAAGCTTTCTTT
>TRBV20-1|TRBJ2-5|NA|many
CSASPFRGSQETQYF
TGCAGTGCTAGCCCCTTCCGGGGGTCCCAAGAGACCCAGTACTTC
>TRBV5-4|TRBJ1-1|TRBD1|few
CASSQDRGGTEAFF
TGTGCCAGCAGCCAGGACAGGGGAGGCACTGAAGCTTTCTTT
>TRBV29-1|TRBJ2-5|TRBD1|many
CSVTGVEETQYF
TGCAGCGTAACAGGGGTCGAGGAGACCCAGTACTTC
>TRBV24-1|TRBJ1-1|NA|many
CATRASVNTEAFF
TGTGCCACCAGGGCCTCAGTGAACACTGAAGCTTTCTTT
>TRBV12-3/TRBV12-4|TRBJ1-3|TRBD1|NA
CASSPKGQGAGNTIYF
TGTGCCAGCAGTCCAAAGGGACAGGGAGCTGGAAACACCATATATTTT
>TRBV5-6|TRBJ1-4|NA|NA
CASSFLGPATNEKLFF
TGTGCCAGCAGCTTCCTGGGGCCTGCAACTAATGAAAAACTGTTTTTT
>TRBV29-1|TRBJ1-1|NA|many
CSVEERTAFF
TGCAGCGTTGAGGAACGCACAGCTTTCTTT
>TRBV10-1|TRBJ2-1|TRBD2|few
CASSELASGANNEQFF
TGCGCCAGCAGTGAGCTGGCTAGCGGGGCCAACAATGAGCAGTTCTTC
>TRBV20-1|TRBJ2-5|TRBD2|NA
CSAREGTSGGTQETQYF
TGCAGTGCTAGAGAGGGGACTAGCGGGGGAACGCAAGAGACCCAGTACTTC
>TRBV29-1|TRBJ1-1|TRBD1|few
CSVRQGNTEAFF
TGCAGCGTTAGACAGGGGAACACTGAAGCTTTCTTT
>TRBV7-8|TRBJ1-1|TRBD1|NA
CASSARDRESEAFF
TGTGCCAGCAGCGCGCGGGACAGGGAATCTGAAGCTTTCTTT
>TRBV7-9|TRBJ1-1|NA|many
CASSLVGLDEAFF
TGTGCCAGCAGCCTAGTAGGGTTGGATGAAGCTTTCTTT